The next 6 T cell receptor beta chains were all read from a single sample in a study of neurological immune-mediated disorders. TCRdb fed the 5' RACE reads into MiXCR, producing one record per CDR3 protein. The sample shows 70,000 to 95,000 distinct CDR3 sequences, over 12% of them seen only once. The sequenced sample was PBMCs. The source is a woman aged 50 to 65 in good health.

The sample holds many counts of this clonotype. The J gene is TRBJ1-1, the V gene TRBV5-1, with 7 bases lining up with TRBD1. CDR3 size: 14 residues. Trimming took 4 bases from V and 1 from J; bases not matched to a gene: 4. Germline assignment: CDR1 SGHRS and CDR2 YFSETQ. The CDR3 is CASSKGTENTEAFF. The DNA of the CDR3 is TGCGCCAGCAGCAAGGGGACAGAGAACACTGAAGCTTTCTTT.

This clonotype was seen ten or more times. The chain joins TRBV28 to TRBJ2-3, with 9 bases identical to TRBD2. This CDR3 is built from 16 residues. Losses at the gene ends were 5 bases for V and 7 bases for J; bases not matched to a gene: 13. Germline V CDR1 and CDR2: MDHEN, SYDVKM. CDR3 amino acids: CASSDGGGGGRHTQYF. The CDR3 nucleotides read TGTGCCAGCAGTGATGGGGGCGGGGGGGGTCGACATACGCAGTATTTT.

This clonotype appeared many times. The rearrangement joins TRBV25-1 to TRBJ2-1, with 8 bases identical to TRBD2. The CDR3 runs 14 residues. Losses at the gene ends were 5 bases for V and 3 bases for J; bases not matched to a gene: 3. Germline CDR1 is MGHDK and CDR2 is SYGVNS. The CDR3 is CASSREGIYNEQFF. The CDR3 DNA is TGTGCCAGCAGTCGGGAGGGTATCTACAATGAGCAGTTCTTC.

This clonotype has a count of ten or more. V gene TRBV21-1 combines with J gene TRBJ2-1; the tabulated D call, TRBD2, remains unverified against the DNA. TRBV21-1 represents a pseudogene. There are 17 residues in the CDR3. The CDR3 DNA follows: TGTGCCGGACACAGGACTAGCGGGAGGGCCGGGTACAATGAGCAGTTCTTC. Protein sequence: CAGHRTSGRAGYNEQFF.

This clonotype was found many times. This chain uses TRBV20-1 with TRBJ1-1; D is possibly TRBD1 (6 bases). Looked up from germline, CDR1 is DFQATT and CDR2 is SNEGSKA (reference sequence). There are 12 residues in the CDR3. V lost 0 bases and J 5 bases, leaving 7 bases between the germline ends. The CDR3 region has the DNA TGCAGTGCTAGAGAGGGGGCTACTGAAGCTTTCTTT. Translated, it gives CSAREGATEAFF.

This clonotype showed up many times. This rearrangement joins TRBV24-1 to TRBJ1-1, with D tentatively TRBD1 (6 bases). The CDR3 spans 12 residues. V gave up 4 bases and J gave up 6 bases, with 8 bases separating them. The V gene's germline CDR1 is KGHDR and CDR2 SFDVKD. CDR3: CATSDPGAEAFF. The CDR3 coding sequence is TGTGCCACCAGTGACCCAGGGGCTGAAGCTTTCTTT.